The rows below give T cell receptor beta chains drawn from one sample of a study of cytomegalovirus exposure and HLA in healthy donors. The protocol was immunoSEQ multiplex PCR, while the TCRdb copy is restricted to in-frame clones and leaves out a portion. The sample holds fewer than 250,000 clones, about three quarters seen once. The sequencing sample was made of PBMCs. The receptors shown here come from a man younger than 30 in good health and CMV-seronegative. Both conserved end residues are part of each CDR3. A D gene is named only where the DNA matches it firmly. Rows give clone size only sometimes, using once, few, many, or a class for an expanded clone.

abundance,j_gene,v_gene,d_gene,CDR3nt,CDR3aa
.,TRBJ2-5,TRBV7-8,TRBD2,TGTGCCAGCAGTACCCCCTCTAGCGGGGGATATGAAGAGACCCAGTACTTC,CASSTPSSGGYEETQYF
.,TRBJ1-4,TRBV27,TRBD1,TGTGCCAGCAGTCCTACAGGGGGTTTCACTAATGAAAAACTGTTTTTT,CASSPTGGFTNEKLFF
.,TRBJ2-2,TRBV11-3,TRBD2,TGTGCCAGCAGCTCCCCGGGGGGGCATGGCACCGGGGAGCTGTTTTTT,CASSSPGGHGTGELFF
.,TRBJ2-7,TRBV15,.,TGTGCCACCAGCAGAGTCAGGGTGGGGTACGAGCAGTACTTC,CATSRVRVGYEQYF
.,TRBJ2-7,TRBV9,TRBD2,TGTGCCAGCAGCGTAGCTAGCGGGTACTCCTACGAGCAGTACTTC,CASSVASGYSYEQYF
.,TRBJ2-1,TRBV7-8,TRBD2,TGTGCCAGCAGCTCGCGACTAGCGGGGGGGCGCAATGAGCAGTTCTTC,CASSSRLAGGRNEQFF
few,TRBJ1-5,TRBV6-1,.,TGTGCCAGCAGTGACGTCTCGGGGTCAGGAGGTCAGCCCCAGCATTTT,CASSDVSGSGGQPQHF
.,TRBJ1-4,TRBV19,TRBD1,TGTGCCAGTAGTTCTCGACAGGGGCCTAATGAAAAACTGTTTTTT,CASSSRQGPNEKLFF
.,TRBJ2-5,TRBV2,TRBD2,TGTGCCAGCATCGGACTAGCGGACCAGTACCAAGAGACCCAGTACTTC,CASIGLADQYQETQYF
.,TRBJ2-7,TRBV6-5,TRBD2,TGTGCCAGCAGTATGGGACTAGCGGGCTACGAGCAGTACTTC,CASSMGLAGYEQYF
once,TRBJ2-1,TRBV28,TRBD2,TGTGCCAGCAGGTCCGGGACTAGATACAATGAGCAGTTCTTC,CASRSGTRYNEQFF
few,TRBJ2-3,TRBV19,.,TGTGCCAGTAGTCCCCTGACAGGAACCACAGATACGCAGTATTTT,CASSPLTGTTDTQYF
.,TRBJ2-7,TRBV7-6,TRBD1,TGTGCCAGCAGCGGACAGGTTCCTGACGAGCAGTACTTC,CASSGQVPDEQYF
.,TRBJ2-2,TRBV7-2,TRBD2,TGTGCCAGCAGCTCCCCTATAGCGGGAGGGTTCACCGGGGAGCTGTTTTTT,CASSSPIAGGFTGELFF
few,TRBJ1-1,TRBV6-5,.,TGTGCCAGCAGGTTACAGGGTTATACTGAAGCTTTCTTT,CASRLQGYTEAFF
once,TRBJ2-7,TRBV6-5,.,TGTGCCAGCAGTTACTCCGGGACATACTCCTACGAGCAGTACTTC,CASSYSGTYSYEQYF
once,TRBJ1-1,TRBV15,.,TGTGCCACCAGCAGAGAGGAGGGTTTGGAAGCTTTCTTT,CATSREEGLEAFF
.,TRBJ2-3,TRBV19,.,TGTGCCAGTAGTGAGAGACCTGGAGGCACAGATACGCAGTATTTT,CASSERPGGTDTQYF
.,TRBJ2-6,TRBV29-1,.,TGCAGCGTAACCCCGGGTTCTGGGGCCAACGTCCTGACTTTC,CSVTPGSGANVLTF
few,TRBJ2-1,TRBV18,.,TGTGCCAGCTTCGAACCGGGCAATGAGCAGTTCTTC,CASFEPGNEQFF
.,TRBJ2-7,TRBV28,TRBD1,TGTGCCAGCACCCTGGGACAGGGAAACTCCTACGAGCAGTACTTC,CASTLGQGNSYEQYF
once,TRBJ2-7,TRBV27,TRBD2,TGTGCCAGCAGTCCCTACCCCCCTCGACTAGCGGGGGGTCACGAGCAGTACTTC,CASSPYPPRLAGGHEQYF
.,TRBJ1-1,TRBV6-4,.,TGTGCCAGCACCGGGTGGGAGGACACGACAGACCCGAACACTGAAGCTTTCTTT,CASTGWEDTTDPNTEAFF
.,TRBJ2-5,TRBV7-9,TRBD1,TGTGCCAGCAGTTTCAGGGGGCTGGGGACCCAGTACTTC,CASSFRGLGTQYF
.,TRBJ2-7,TRBV19,TRBD2,TGTGCCAGTAGTATAGAGGGGACTAGCGGGGCCTACGAGCAGTACTTC,CASSIEGTSGAYEQYF
once,TRBJ2-1,TRBV11-2,.,TGTGCCAGCAGCCCCTTGCAGGGGCATAATGAGCAGTTCTTC,CASSPLQGHNEQFF
.,TRBJ2-3,TRBV7-3,TRBD1,TGTGCCAGCAGCTTAGAACAGGGGGCTGTCGGCACAGATACGCAGTATTTT,CASSLEQGAVGTDTQYF
few,TRBJ2-5,TRBV4-3,.,TGCGCCAGCAGCCAAGATAAAGGGACTCACTGGGGAGAGACCCAGTACTTC,CASSQDKGTHWGETQYF
.,TRBJ1-2,TRBV7-9,.,TGTTCCAGCAGCTTCTTCGGGTCTGACTATGGCTACACCTTC,CSSSFFGSDYGYTF
.,TRBJ1-1,TRBV4-2,.,TGTGCCAGCAGCCCCCGGGACACCAGTAGGACTGAAGCTTTCTTT,CASSPRDTSRTEAFF
.,TRBJ2-5,TRBV11-3,.,TGTGCCAGCAGCTTAGGTCCAGGGCTAGAGACCCAGTACTTC,CASSLGPGLETQYF
.,TRBJ1-2,TRBV2,.,TGTGCCAGCAGTGGAACAGGGTCCTATGGCTACACCTTC,CASSGTGSYGYTF
.,TRBJ2-5,TRBV5-6,TRBD1,TGTGCCAGTCTCCGAATCCGGGACAGGGATGAGACCCAGTACTTC,CASLRIRDRDETQYF
.,TRBJ1-4,TRBV27,.,TGTGCCAGCAGTCCGGAGTCCGCAACTAATGAAAAACTGTTTTTT,CASSPESATNEKLFF
.,TRBJ2-5,TRBV5-4,.,TGTGCCAGCAGCTACAGACCAGTACGAGAGACCCAGTACTTC,CASSYRPVRETQYF
once,TRBJ2-7,TRBV28,TRBD2,TGTGCCAGCAGTTTGCCGTGGACTAGCGGGCGTTACGAGCAGTACTTC,CASSLPWTSGRYEQYF
.,TRBJ2-1,TRBV2,TRBD2,TGTGCCAGCAGCGGACTAGATTTTCCGTTCTTC,CASSGLDFPFF
.,TRBJ1-5,TRBV6-6,TRBD1,TGTGCCAGCCTAGGGACAGGGCAACAGCCCCAGCATTTT,CASLGTGQQPQHF
few,TRBJ2-3,TRBV6-6,TRBD2,TGTGCCAGCTCCAGCGGGGGGAGGACAGATACGCAGTATTTT,CASSSGGRTDTQYF
.,TRBJ1-2,TRBV7-6,.,TGTGCCAGCGGTACGTCGGACAGTTATGGCTACACCTTC,CASGTSDSYGYTF
.,TRBJ1-5,TRBV27,.,TGTGCCAGCAGTTTCGCGTATAGCAATCAGCCCCAGCATTTT,CASSFAYSNQPQHF
.,TRBJ2-5,TRBV7-6,TRBD1,TGTGCCAGCAGCCAGGGGGCTGAGACCCAGTACTTC,CASSQGAETQYF
.,TRBJ2-3,TRBV6-5,.,TGTGCCAGCAGCCGCACAGGTCCCACAGATACGCAGTATTTT,CASSRTGPTDTQYF
few,TRBJ1-2,TRBV4-1,TRBD1,TGCGCCAGCAGCCAAGACGGGCAGGGGGACTATGGCTACACCTTC,CASSQDGQGDYGYTF
.,TRBJ1-2,TRBV5-4,TRBD1,TGTGCCAGCAGCGCGAGACAGGGGAACTATGGCTACACCTTC,CASSARQGNYGYTF
once,TRBJ2-2,TRBV7-8,TRBD1,TGTGCCAGCGAACCCTACAGGGGCAACACCGGGGAGCTGTTTTTT,CASEPYRGNTGELFF
.,TRBJ1-2,TRBV19,TRBD1,TGTGCCAGTAGTCCGGACAGGGGTAAAGCCTATGGCTACACCTTC,CASSPDRGKAYGYTF
.,TRBJ1-5,TRBV5-3,.,TGTGCCAAACTGCACCCTAGCAATCAGCCCCAGCATTTT,CAKLHPSNQPQHF
.,TRBJ1-2,TRBV25-1,.,TGTGCCAGCAGTGACGACGGTGCGGGGTACTATGGCTACACCTTC,CASSDDGAGYYGYTF
.,TRBJ2-7,TRBV19,TRBD2,TGTGCCAGTAGTCCTAGCGGCTCCTACGAGCAGTACTTC,CASSPSGSYEQYF